The next 3 T cell receptor beta chains were all read from a single sample in a study of identical twins. One entry per CDR3 protein results from TCRdb running MiXCR on the 5' RACE reads. The sample lists about 690,000 distinct CDR3 sequences; over 20% were seen once. The same data also contributed to another study, on T cells expressing NK-cell markers.

Sequences were obtained from PBMCs. The receptors shown here come from a woman aged 18 to 35 in good health.

The chain carries TRBV12-3 or TRBV12-4 and TRBJ2-4; D remains ambiguous. The V gene lost 2 bases and the J gene lost 0 bases, with 8 bases spanning the gap. The CDR3 contains 15 residues. The CDR3 is CASSLLPLAKNIQYF. The CDR3 DNA follows: TGTGCCAGCAGTTTATTACCCCTAGCCAAAAACATTCAGTACTTC.

This clonotype was detected only a few times. The chain's CDR3 is CSASPLGSYNEQFF. DNA for the CDR3: TGCAGTGCTAGCCCTTTGGGGTCCTACAATGAGCAGTTCTTC. This rearrangement joins TRBV20-1 to TRBJ2-1; D gene ambiguous. CDR3 length: 14 amino acids. Germline assignment: CDR1 DFQATT and CDR2 SNEGSKA (reference sequence). V lost 3 bases and J 1 base, leaving 10 bases between the germline ends.

V is TRBV20-1 and J is TRBJ2-1; no clear D. The CDR3 extends over 13 amino acids. Germline CDR1 DFQATT, CDR2 SNEGSKA (reference sequence). V gave up 3 bases and J gave up 5 bases, with 11 bases separating them. CDR3 protein: CSASLDADNEQFF. In nucleotides, the CDR3 is TGCAGTGCTAGTCTGGACGCCGACAATGAGCAGTTCTTC.